This TCR beta chain was sequenced for a study of siplizumab effects on memory and regulatory T cells. Whole-study results and caveats: Memory cells seemed less diverse than naive T cells, which seemed major alloresponse contributors. Roughly 75-97% of proliferating clones (CD4+ or CD8+) could not be assigned a naive or memory phenotype. Whether the proliferating Tregs (from siplizumab cultures) were suppressive was not confirmed. Most alloreactive clones went unmapped to unstimulated subsets; only a minor fraction mapped.

On this clone itself: The antigen remains unidentified.

Assay: immunoSEQ multiplex PCR; the TCRdb copy retains only in-frame clones and omits some. The sample contains over 100,000 clones, approximately 90% of which appear only once. The V end lost 8 bases, the J end lost 2 bases, and 17 bases lay between the germline ends. From germline, CDR1 is SGHTA and CDR2 FQGTGA. The CDR3 extends over 15 amino acids. The sequence came from a human donor in good health. The chain carries TRBV7-3 and TRBJ2-3, with a weak D call TRBD2 (6 bases). The sample consisted of CD4+ T cells sorted from blood. The chain's CDR3 is CASVSGDLNTDTQYF. As DNA, the CDR3 is TGTGCCAGCGTGTCGGGGGATTTAAACACAGATACGCAGTATTTT.